The clone carrying this T cell receptor beta chain was counted only a few times. The sample belongs to a study of blood T cell repertoires in COVID-19. Overall study context: Material from acute and convalescent COVID-19 was sourced from the United States, Italy and Spain. PBMCs, B-cell-depleted T cells, or T cells provided the cDNA or gDNA that made up the material.

Original processing notes: For nucleated cells, counts were estimated from reference gene primer amplification. Clones were sequenced by immunoSEQ multiplex PCR, and TCRdb holds only the in-frame ones, with some missing. V and J calls and clone size follow that table, whereas D and trimming were derived from the DNA. The sample lists about 170,000 clones, 80% to 90% occurring once. V lost 2 bases, J lost 3 bases, and 11 bases lay in between. Germline V lookup: CDR1 MDHEN, CDR2 SYDVKM. This CDR3 is 15 amino acids long. This chain joins TRBV28 and TRBJ1-5; maybe TRBD1 (5 bases). The specimen sequenced was peripheral blood. The clonotype was recovered from an elderly woman with acute or convalescent COVID-19. As DNA, the CDR3 is TGTGCCAGCAGTTTAGGACCAGGGATCAATCAGCCCCAGCATTTT. Its translation is CASSLGPGINQPQHF.